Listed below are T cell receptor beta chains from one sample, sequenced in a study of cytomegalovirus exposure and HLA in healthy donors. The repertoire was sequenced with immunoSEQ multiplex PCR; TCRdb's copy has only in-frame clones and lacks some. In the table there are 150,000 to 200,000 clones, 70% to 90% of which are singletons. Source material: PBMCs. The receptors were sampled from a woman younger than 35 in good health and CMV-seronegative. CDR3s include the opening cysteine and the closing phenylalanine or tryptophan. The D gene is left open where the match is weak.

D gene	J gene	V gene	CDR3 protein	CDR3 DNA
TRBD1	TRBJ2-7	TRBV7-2	CASTKTSGTGDEQYF	TGTGCCAGCACCAAAACCTCCGGGACAGGGGACGAGCAGTACTTC
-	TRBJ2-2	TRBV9	CASSVTGSTGELFF	TGTGCCAGCAGCGTTACAGGGTCTACCGGGGAGCTGTTTTTT
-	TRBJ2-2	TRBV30	CAWSDTNTGELFF	TGTGCCTGGAGTGACACGAACACCGGGGAGCTGTTTTTT
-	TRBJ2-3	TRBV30	CASQVNTDTQYF	TGTGCCTCGCAGGTTAACACAGATACGCAGTATTTT
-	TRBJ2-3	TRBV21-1	CASSSYRDYTDTQYF	TGTGCCAGCAGCAGCTATCGGGACTACACAGATACGCAGTATTTT
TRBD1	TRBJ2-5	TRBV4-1	CASSQGWTGGSQETQYF	TGCGCCAGCAGCCAAGGGTGGACAGGGGGGTCTCAAGAGACCCAGTACTTC
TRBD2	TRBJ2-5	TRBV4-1	CASSLGLAGGETQYF	TGCGCCAGCAGCCTAGGACTAGCGGGGGGAGAGACCCAGTACTTC
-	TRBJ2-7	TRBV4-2	CASSQGTGDYEQYF	TGTGCCAGCAGCCAAGGGACTGGAGACTACGAGCAGTACTTC
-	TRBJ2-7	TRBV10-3	CAIRLNGELNYEQYF	TGTGCCATCAGGTTGAACGGAGAGCTAAACTACGAGCAGTACTTC
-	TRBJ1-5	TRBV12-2	CASRLRQGASAINQPQHF	TGTGCAAGTCGCTTAAGACAGGGGGCCTCGGCGATAAATCAGCCCCAGCATTTT
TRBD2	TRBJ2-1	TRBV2	CASSYQTSEGEQFF	TGTGCCAGCAGTTATCAGACTAGCGAGGGTGAGCAGTTCTTC
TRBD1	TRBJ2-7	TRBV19	CASSIQGASYEQYF	TGTGCCAGTAGTATACAGGGGGCATCCTACGAGCAGTACTTC
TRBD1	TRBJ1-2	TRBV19	CASAPEGQLGHGYTF	TGTGCCAGTGCTCCTGAGGGACAGCTAGGGCATGGCTACACCTTC
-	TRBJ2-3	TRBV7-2	CASSPIRGDTQYF	TGTGCCAGCAGCCCTATTAGAGGAGATACGCAGTATTTT
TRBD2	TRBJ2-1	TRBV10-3	CAIRLGTSGGSDEQFF	TGTGCCATCAGGTTGGGGACTAGCGGGGGTAGCGATGAGCAGTTCTTC
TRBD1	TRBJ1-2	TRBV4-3	CASSQGQGLIGTTGYTF	TGCGCCAGCAGCCAAGGACAGGGGCTAATTGGGACCACGGGCTACACCTTC
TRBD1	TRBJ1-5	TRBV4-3	CASSFDRAKQPQHF	TGCGCCAGCAGCTTCGACAGGGCCAAGCAGCCCCAGCATTTT
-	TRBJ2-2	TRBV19	CASSIVQPTGELFF	TGTGCCAGTAGTATAGTACAGCCTACCGGGGAGCTGTTTTTT
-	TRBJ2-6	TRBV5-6	CASSFNSPPSGANVLTF	TGTGCCAGCAGCTTCAATAGCCCTCCCTCTGGGGCCAACGTCCTGACTTTC
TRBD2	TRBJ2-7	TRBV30	CAWLAGGTYEQYF	TGTGCCTGGCTAGCGGGGGGCACCTACGAGCAGTACTTC
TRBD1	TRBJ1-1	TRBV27	CASSYRGSNTEAFF	TGTGCCAGCAGTTACAGGGGCTCGAACACTGAAGCTTTCTTT
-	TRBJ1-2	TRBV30	CALEINGGVIWWGYTF	TGTGCTTTGGAGATTAACGGGGGTGTGATCTGGTGGGGCTACACCTTC
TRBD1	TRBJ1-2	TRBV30	CAWAPTGNEGYTF	TGTGCCTGGGCCCCGACAGGGAATGAAGGCTACACCTTC